This TCR beta chain was profiled in a study of blood T cell repertoires in COVID-19. For the study at large: From the United States, Italy and Spain came samples of acute and convalescent COVID-19. The analysed material was cDNA or gDNA that came from T cells, B-cell-depleted T cells, or PBMCs.

Per the study methods: By means of reference gene primer amplification, nucleated cell counts were estimated. Assay used: immunoSEQ multiplex PCR; TCRdb lists only in-frame clones, some missing. Clone size and V and J calls were adopted from that table, with D and trimming inferred from the DNA. In the table there are about 220,000 clones, 82% of which are singletons. Recovery meant two consecutive negative NP/OP PCR tests, professional clearance, or resolved symptoms. Germline CDR1 LGHDT, CDR2 YNNKEL (reference sequence). CDR3 length: 15 amino acids. Between the trimmed V and J ends, which lost 1 base and 1 base, there was a span of 10 bases.

Source material: PBMCs or T cells enriched from blood (not recorded which). The V and J genes are TRBV3-1 (or the pseudogene TRBV3-2) and TRBJ1-2; D unclear. This sequence originates from a woman aged 55 to 70 who had recovered from COVID-19. CDR3 DNA sequence: TGTGCCAGCAGCCAAGCCACAGCTAATAACTATGGCTACACCTTC. This gives the protein CASSQATANNYGYTF.